The 2 T cell receptor beta chains in this list originate from one sample, sequenced in a study of cytomegalovirus exposure and HLA in healthy donors. PCR involved 60 Vbeta and 13 Jbeta primers. Some clones are missing from TCRdb's copy, which holds only in-frame ones; the method was immunoSEQ multiplex PCR. The sample lists 150,000 to 200,000 clones, 65% to 85% occurring once. Sequencing used PBMCs. These receptors were collected from a man between 50 and 59 years old in good health and CMV-seropositive.

On this clone itself: An end of the junction does not agree with germline; a read error may underlie this. The chain carries TRBV5-4 and TRBJ2-2; TRBD2 agrees at 9 bases. CDR1 is SGHNT and CDR2 is YYREEE in the germline V gene (reference sequence). CDR3 size: 18 residues. The CDR3, as DNA: TGTGCCAGCAGCTTGGGGTCTAGCGGGGCAGCGAACACCAGGGAGCTGTTTTTT. Translation gives CASSLGSSGAANTRELFF.

V gene TRBV6-1 combines with J gene TRBJ1-3; D gene unclear. Trimming took 2 bases from V and 0 from J, leaving 11 bases between them. CDR3 length: 16 amino acids. CDR1 MNHNS and CDR2 SASEGT come from the germline V gene. The CDR3 nucleotides read TGTGCCAGCAGTGAATTCGTGGTGAGCTCTGGAAACACCATATATTTT. It encodes CASSEFVVSSGNTIYF.